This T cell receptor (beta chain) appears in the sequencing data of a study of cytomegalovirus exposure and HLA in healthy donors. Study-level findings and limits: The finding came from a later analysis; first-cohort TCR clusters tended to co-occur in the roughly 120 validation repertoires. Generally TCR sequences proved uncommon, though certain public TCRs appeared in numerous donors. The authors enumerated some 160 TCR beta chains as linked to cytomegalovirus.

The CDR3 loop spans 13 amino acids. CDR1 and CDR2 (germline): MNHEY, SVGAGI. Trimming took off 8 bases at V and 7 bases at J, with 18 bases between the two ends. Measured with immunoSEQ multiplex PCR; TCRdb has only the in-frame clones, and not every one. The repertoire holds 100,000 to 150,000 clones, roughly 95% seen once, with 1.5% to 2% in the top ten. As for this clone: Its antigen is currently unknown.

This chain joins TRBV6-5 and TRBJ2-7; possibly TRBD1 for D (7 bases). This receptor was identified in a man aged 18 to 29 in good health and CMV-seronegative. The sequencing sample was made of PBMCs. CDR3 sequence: CASGGQGGWEQYF. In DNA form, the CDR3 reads TGTGCCAGCGGAGGTCAGGGGGGTTGGGAGCAGTACTTC.